This TCR beta chain was sequenced in a study of shared clonotypes between healthy human individuals. Notes on the study in general: Clonotypes not shared had lower generation probabilities than those common to all four donors. Naive CD4 clonotype sharing across four donors was 4.5% to 6%.

Details on this clone: Its cognate antigen is unknown.

Here immunoSEQ multiplex PCR was the method, and the copy in TCRdb shows in-frame clones only, minus some. The table lists under 550,000 clones, 90% to 97% of them singletons. Germline CDR1 reads MNHEY; CDR2 reads SVGAGI. Trimming removed 3 bases from V and 5 bases from J, with 14 bases in between. The CDR3 has 15 residues. V and J are TRBV6-5 and TRBJ1-5; maybe TRBD1 (6 bases). Sequencing was carried out using naive CD4+ T cells sorted from blood. Subset defined: CD45RA+ positively selected. The source is a woman in her thirties in good health. The CDR3 DNA reads TGTGCCAGCAGTTATGCGCAGGGGAACGATCAGCCCCAGCATTTT. It codes for CASSYAQGNDQPQHF.